This is a list of T cell receptor beta chains from one sample in a study of cytomegalovirus exposure and HLA in healthy donors. Clones were sequenced by immunoSEQ multiplex PCR, and TCRdb holds only the in-frame ones, with some missing. The data hold some 130,000 clones, with around three quarters observed a single time. The source material was PBMCs. Every receptor here comes from a man between 35 and 55 years old in good health and CMV-seropositive. Each CDR3 is given without its conserved first and last residue.

j_gene	v_gene	CDR3aa
TRBJ1-2	TRBV4-2	ASSHDPGDDGYT
TRBJ2-7	TRBV29-1	SVEAVGQGYEQY
TRBJ2-1	TRBV5-1	ASSLGLAGYNEQF
TRBJ2-7	TRBV15	ATSERLDYEQY
TRBJ2-3	TRBV5-1	ASSFGLASSTDTQY
TRBJ2-5	TRBV5-1	ASSGRTGQETQY
TRBJ1-2	TRBV5-1	ASSLVAGDGYGYT
TRBJ2-2	TRBV29-1	SVNGQGRFPGELF
TRBJ2-1	TRBV7-7	ASSLNGAHYNEQF
TRBJ2-5	TRBV21-1	ASSNTGAWETQY
TRBJ2-2	TRBV18	ASFRAGELF
TRBJ2-3	TRBV5-1	ASSPLEEGGDTQY
TRBJ2-2	TRBV19	ASRRGRGDTGELF
TRBJ2-1	TRBV19	ASSIDREGEEYNEQF
TRBJ2-1	TRBV5-1	ASSPGDTYNEQF
TRBJ2-3	TRBV4-2	ASSQEIDTDTQY
TRBJ1-6	TRBV28	ASSFPGQGTYSPLH
TRBJ2-7	TRBV11-2	ASSPWSGSSYEQY
TRBJ2-1	TRBV30	AWSQNNEQF
TRBJ1-3	TRBV5-1	ASSLEGGAGNTIY
TRBJ2-1	TRBV2	ASILGLTSGNEQF
TRBJ1-6	TRBV19	ASRDRGNSPLH
TRBJ2-3	TRBV5-4	ASSLGGDTDTQY
TRBJ1-5	TRBV19	ASSESGGGQPQH
TRBJ1-5	TRBV12-5	ASGLRVGASRNQPQH
TRBJ1-2	TRBV6-6	ASSYSRQRTNYGYT
TRBJ1-1	TRBV28	ASRLGLMNTEAF
TRBJ1-1	TRBV12-5	ASGVTGSTEAF
TRBJ1-1	TRBV9	ASSTGDGTGGRTEAF
TRBJ1-5	TRBV2	ASSDRGSNQPQH
TRBJ1-2	TRBV10-2	ASSETDSWNGYA
TRBJ2-7	TRBV7-6	ASSLGAPSYEQY
TRBJ2-2	TRBV6-5	ASSYSRGSTGELF
TRBJ1-2	TRBV28	ASSLPGRAYGYT
TRBJ1-2	TRBV28	ASSSLQGIGYT
TRBJ2-7	TRBV30	AWSLAAPYEQY
TRBJ1-1	TRBV19	ASSPGQENTEAF
TRBJ2-1	TRBV6-1	ASSVLTGLAGGYNEQF
TRBJ2-7	TRBV9	ASSGRLAGGYEQY